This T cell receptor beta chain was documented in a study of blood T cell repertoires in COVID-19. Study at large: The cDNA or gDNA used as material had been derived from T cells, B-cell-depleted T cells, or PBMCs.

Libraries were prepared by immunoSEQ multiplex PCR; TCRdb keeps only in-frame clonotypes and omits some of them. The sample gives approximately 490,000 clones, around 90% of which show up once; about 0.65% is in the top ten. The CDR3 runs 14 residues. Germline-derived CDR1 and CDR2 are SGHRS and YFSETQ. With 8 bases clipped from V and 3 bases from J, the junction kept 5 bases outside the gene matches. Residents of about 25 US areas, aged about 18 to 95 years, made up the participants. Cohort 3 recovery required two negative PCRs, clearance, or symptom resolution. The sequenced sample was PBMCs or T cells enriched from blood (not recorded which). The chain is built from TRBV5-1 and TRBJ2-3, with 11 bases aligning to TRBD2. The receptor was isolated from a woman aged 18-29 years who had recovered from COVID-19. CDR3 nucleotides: TGCGCCAGTAGCGGGGGGGCAGAGACAGATACGCAGTATTTT. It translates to CASSGGAETDTQYF.